The sequence of this T cell receptor (beta chain) was determined in a study of CD8 T cells in ankylosing spondylitis. This clonotype occurred a few times. Its cognate antigen is unknown. Germline CDR1 is DFQATT and CDR2 is SNEGSKA (reference sequence). The ends lost 1 base at V and 4 bases at J; junction bases unmatched: 8. The CDR3 extends over 15 amino acids. Libraries of TCR beta came from quantitative 5'-RACE with molecular barcodes. MiXCR, run by TCRdb on the 5' RACE reads, gives a single entry per CDR3 protein. The sample has some 350,000 distinct CDR3 sequences, over 12% seen once; the top ten hold 0.9% to 1.2%. Findings and caveats of the study: Previous work reported some of these motif variants in the synovial fluid and blood of reactive arthritis. The authors reported significant enrichment of disease-linked clones in matched ankylosing spondylitis synovial fluid. Seemingly distinctive of ankylosing spondylitis blood was a TCR beta motif formed by eight highly homologous variants.

Specimen: blood, either unsorted or a sorted T cell fraction (not recorded which). The receptor's source is a male donor with ankylosing spondylitis or in good health (not recorded which). The chain links TRBV20-1 to TRBJ1-1, with TRBD1 matching over 8 bases. The CDR3 DNA reads TGCAGTGCTAGAGTCCTTGGACAGGGATCCACTGAAGCTTTCTTT. The encoded protein is CSARVLGQGSTEAFF.